The 27 T cell receptor beta chains below come from one sample, sequenced in a study of cytomegalovirus exposure and HLA in healthy donors. The PCR contained 60 Vbeta and 13 Jbeta primers. This table comes from immunoSEQ multiplex PCR, and its TCRdb copy is limited to in-frame clones, with some not included. The data contain tens of thousands of clones, roughly 80% of them singletons. Material for sequencing was PBMCs. These receptors were obtained from a man aged 25-45 years in good health and CMV-seronegative.

In DNA, the CDR3 is TGTGCCAGCAGCGTAGGCCTCGCAGGCTTTATGGAGCAGTACTTC. It translates to CASSVGLAGFMEQYF. This chain connects TRBV9 to TRBJ2-7, with D unclear. Looked up from germline, CDR1 is SGDLS and CDR2 is YYNGEE. V lost 0 bases, J lost 7 bases, and 17 bases lay in between. The CDR3 is made up of 15 amino acids.

The V gene is TRBV7-8, the J gene TRBJ2-7; 10 nucleotides agree with TRBD2. The junction had 8 bases not matched to a gene; V was cut back by 5 bases and J by 1 base. This CDR3 spans 16 amino acids. Germline V gene sequence: CDR1 SGHVS, CDR2 FQNEAQ. CDR3 residues: CASSPKRTSGSYEQYF. CDR3 coding DNA: TGTGCCAGCAGCCCAAAACGGACTAGCGGTTCCTACGAGCAGTACTTC.

The J gene is TRBJ2-5, the V gene TRBV9; 8 bases line up with TRBD1. This CDR3 is built from 12 residues. The trim removed 4 bases at V and 14 bases at J, leaving 10 bases unmatched. Germline V gene lookup returns CDR1 SGDLS and CDR2 YYNGEE. The CDR3 sequence is CASSLRQGRQYF. The CDR3, as DNA: TGTGCCAGCAGCCTCAGACAGGGGAGGCAATACTTC.

The chain is built from TRBV30 and TRBJ2-1; tentative D call: TRBD2 (6 bases). V was trimmed by 7 bases and J by 0 bases, leaving 10 bases between them. The CDR3 loop spans 13 amino acids. CDR1 is GTSNPN and CDR2 is SVGIG in the germline V gene (reference sequence). The CDR3 bases are TGTGCCTTGGCGGGGAGCTCCTACAATGAGCAGTTCTTC. Translated, it gives CALAGSSYNEQFF.

This rearrangement joins TRBV5-1 to TRBJ2-1, with 13 nucleotides matching TRBD2. V lost 5 bases, J lost 0 bases, and 11 bases stayed unmatched. Germline CDR1 is SGHRS and CDR2 is YFSETQ. This CDR3 has 19 residues. The CDR3 is CASRPRTSGGASSYNEQFF. CDR3 coding DNA: TGCGCCAGCAGACCTAGGACTAGCGGGGGCGCGAGCTCCTACAATGAGCAGTTCTTC.

This sequence joins TRBV7-2 and TRBJ2-7; TRBD1 is a possible D gene (6 bases). CDR1 SGHTA and CDR2 FQGNSA come from the germline V gene. V was cut by 4 bases and J by 4 bases, with 17 bases left in between. The CDR3 loop spans 15 amino acids. The CDR3 loop reads CASSSNREPGYEQYF. The DNA of the CDR3 is TGTGCCAGCAGCTCAAACAGGGAGCCCGGTTACGAGCAGTACTTC.

This rearrangement joins TRBV7-8 to TRBJ2-5; 12 bases agree with TRBD1. Germline V CDR1 and CDR2: SGHVS, FQNEAQ. The CDR3 is made up of 18 amino acids. The V and J ends lost 2 bases and 4 bases, in that order; junction bases with no gene match: 11. The CDR3 loop is CASSLRRDRGLGGETQYF. The CDR3 bases are TGTGCCAGCAGCTTACGTCGGGACAGGGGGCTCGGAGGAGAGACCCAGTACTTC.

The rearrangement uses TRBV15 and TRBJ1-1, with D uncertain. Germline V gives CDR1 LNHNV, CDR2 YYDKDF (reference sequence). The CDR3 extends over 15 amino acids. V dropped 6 bases and J dropped 1 base, with 15 bases sitting between them. CDR3 bases: TGTGCCACCAGATGGCTAGAGGTAACGAACACTGAAGCTTTCTTT. This encodes CATRWLEVTNTEAFF.

J is TRBJ2-7 and V is TRBV6-1, with D tentatively TRBD1 (6 bases). The germline V and J ends were trimmed by 8 bases and 4 bases, with 18 bases remaining between them. The germline V gene has CDR1 MNHNS and CDR2 SASEGT. The CDR3 loop spans 14 amino acids. The CDR3 DNA reads TGTGCCAGCTCCCCGACGGGACACCAGTACGAGCAGTACTTC. Protein sequence: CASSPTGHQYEQYF.

The rearrangement joins TRBV6-1 to TRBJ2-7; TRBD1 agrees at 8 bases. Germline trimming cut 2 bases from V and 2 bases from J; bases unmatched to any gene: 5. CDR1 and CDR2 (germline): MNHNS, SASEGT. The CDR3 covers 15 residues. The CDR3 region has the DNA TGTGCCAGCAGTGAATGGGGGACAGGCACCTACGAGCAGTACTTC. This sequence encodes CASSEWGTGTYEQYF.

This CDR3 reads CATKTGDRGNTGELFF. Written as DNA, the CDR3 is TGTGCCACCAAAACCGGAGACAGGGGTAACACCGGGGAGCTGTTTTTT. The genes are TRBV19 and TRBJ2-2; 8 nucleotides agree with TRBD1. The germline V gene encodes CDR1 LNHDA and CDR2 SQIVND (reference sequence). The length of the CDR3 is 16 residues. Trimming cost V 10 bases and J 2 bases; bases outside gene matches: 12.

The chain recombines TRBV10-3 with TRBJ2-3; 9 bases fit TRBD2. Germline V CDR1 and CDR2: ENHRY, SYGVKD. This CDR3 has 15 residues. V lost 10 bases to trimming and J lost 5 bases; unmatched junction nucleotides: 13. The CDR3 DNA sequence: TGTGCCACCTCTAGGACTAGCGTGGTAAGAGATACGCAGTATTTT. This gives the protein CATSRTSVVRDTQYF.

This clone was observed a few times. The CDR3 coding sequence is TGTGCCAGCAGTTCGGGTCAGGGGGTGCGAAACACCATATATTTT. Translating it yields CASSSGQGVRNTIYF. The genes are TRBV28 and TRBJ1-3, with 7 positions matching TRBD1. J gave up 5 bases and V 4 bases, and 8 bases lay outside the gene matches. Germline CDR1 MDHEN, CDR2 SYDVKM. The CDR3 has 15 residues.

This chain links TRBV28 with TRBJ1-6; D might be TRBD1 (6 bases). Germline values: CDR1 MDHEN, CDR2 SYDVKM. The germline V and J ends were trimmed by 6 bases and 7 bases, with 16 bases remaining between them. The CDR3 is 15 residues long. The CDR3 protein is CASSEGQLLNSPLHF. CDR3 DNA: TGTGCCAGCAGCGAAGGACAGCTCCTGAATTCACCCCTCCACTTT.

V is TRBV9 and J is TRBJ2-5; 12 bases agree with TRBD2. This CDR3 region has 15 residues. V was clipped by 3 bases and J by 2 bases; unmatched bases: 2. Germline V lookup: CDR1 SGDLS, CDR2 YYNGEE. CDR3 amino acids: CASSAGLAGQETQYF. The CDR3 nucleotides read TGTGCCAGCAGCGCAGGACTAGCGGGGCAAGAGACCCAGTACTTC.

The J gene is TRBJ1-2, the V gene TRBV30; D may be TRBD1 (6 bases). There are 13 residues in the CDR3. V was trimmed by 3 bases and J by 5 bases, leaving 13 bases between them. Germline V gene lookup returns CDR1 GTSNPN and CDR2 SVGIG (reference sequence). CDR3 sequence (DNA): TGTGCCTGGAGCGTGGACAGCTTATATGGCTACACCTTC. Translating gives CAWSVDSLYGYTF. Using reference TRBV30 and TRBJ1-2 for the parts outside the CDR3, the full variable domain is SQTIHQWPATLVQPVGSPLSLECTVEGTSNPNLYWYRQAAGRGLQLLFYSVGIGQISSEVPQNLSASRPQDRQFILSSKKLLLSDSGFYLCAWSVDSLYGYTFGSGTRLTVV.

The rearrangement uses TRBV7-2 and TRBJ1-1, with 10 bases matching TRBD1. V lost 3 bases, J lost 4 bases, and 2 bases stayed unmatched. Germline V lookup: CDR1 SGHTA, CDR2 FQGNSA. The CDR3 is made up of 14 amino acids. The DNA of the CDR3 is TGTGCCAGCAGCTTCTGGACAGGGGGCACTGAAGCTTTCTTT. As protein: CASSFWTGGTEAFF.

CDR3 residues: CASSLQGASYNEQFF. DNA for the CDR3: TGTGCCAGCAGCTTACAGGGGGCCTCCTACAATGAGCAGTTCTTC. The V call is TRBV7-2, the J call TRBJ2-1, with TRBD1 identical over 8 bases. The CDR3 sequence is 15 residues long. The V segment lost 2 bases and the J segment 0 bases; nucleotides outside the gene matches: 0. Germline CDR1 SGHTA, CDR2 FQGNSA.

The rearrangement links TRBV5-1 to TRBJ1-5, with TRBD1 as a possible D gene (5 bases). Germline lookup yields CDR1 SGHRS and CDR2 YFSETQ. CDR3 size: 13 residues. V was clipped by 2 bases and J by 5 bases, with 8 bases between them. CDR3 in amino acids: CASSLRGDQPQHF. For the CDR3, the DNA is TGCGCCAGCAGCTTACGGGGGGATCAGCCCCAGCATTTT.

The gene calls are TRBV6-1 and TRBJ2-2; TRBD1 matches at 7 bases. The V gene end was trimmed by 2 bases and the J gene end by 6 bases; junction bases not matched to a gene: 9. This CDR3 has 16 residues. In germline, CDR1 is MNHNS, CDR2 SASEGT. This CDR3 is CASSEPDREWAGELFF. The CDR3 DNA reads as TGTGCCAGCAGTGAACCAGACAGGGAGTGGGCCGGGGAGCTGTTTTTT.

This clone came up a few times. This chain links TRBV10-3 with TRBJ2-7, with TRBD1 matching over 7 bases. V gave up 6 bases and J gave up 6 bases; unmatched junction bases: 8. This CDR3 has 13 residues. Germline values: CDR1 ENHRY, CDR2 SYGVKD. CDR3 DNA sequence: TGTGCCATCAGGGCAGGGGGATCCGGCGAGCAGTACTTC. It encodes CAIRAGGSGEQYF.

The chain has TRBV18 and TRBJ1-6, with D maybe TRBD1 (5 bases). The CDR3 consists of 16 residues. Deletions cut 3 bases from V and 0 bases from J, with 9 bases between. Germline CDR1 KGHSH, CDR2 LQKENI. CDR3 nucleotide sequence: TGTGCCAGCTCACCTTACAGGAGCTCCTATAATTCACCCCTCCACTTT. It codes for CASSPYRSSYNSPLHF. Complete variable domain (other parts from reference TRBV18 and TRBJ1-6): NAGVMQNPRHLVRRRGQEARLRCSPMKGHSHVYWYRQLPEEGLKFMVYLQKENIIDESGMPKERFSAEFPKEGPSILRIQQVVRGDSAAYFCASSPYRSSYNSPLHFGNGTRLTVT.

The chain couples TRBV6-1 to TRBJ1-5; TRBD1 aligns across 8 bases. CDR1 MNHNS and CDR2 SASEGT come from the germline V gene. The CDR3 spans 16 residues. The ends lost 0 bases at V and 5 bases at J; junction bases unmatched: 6. The CDR3 protein is CASSEAATGGHQPQHF. Written as DNA, the CDR3 is TGTGCCAGCAGTGAAGCCGCCACAGGGGGGCATCAGCCCCAGCATTTT.

The V call is TRBV6-7, the J call TRBJ2-7; D uncertain. TRBV6-7 is an open reading frame whose function is uncertain. This CDR3 is 13 amino acids long. V dropped 2 bases and J dropped 6 bases, with 11 bases sitting between them. CDR3 in DNA: TGTGCCAGCAGTTACGGTGAGAACCGCGAGCAGTACTTC. This encodes CASSYGENREQYF.

The chain recombines TRBV6-6 with TRBJ1-2; 7 bases fit TRBD1. In germline, CDR1 is MNHNY, CDR2 SVGAGI (reference sequence). The V gene end was trimmed by 0 bases and the J gene end by 1 base; junction bases not matched to a gene: 2. The CDR3 is 15 residues long. For the CDR3, the DNA is TGTGCCAGCAGTTACTCGGGGGACAGTAACTATGGCTACACCTTC. Translation gives CASSYSGDSNYGYTF.

The chain links TRBV25-1 to TRBJ1-1, with a possible D match to TRBD1 (5 bases). V was cut by 3 bases and J by 1 base, with 9 bases left in between. CDR3 size: 14 residues. The germline gives CDR1 MGHDK, CDR2 SYGVNS. The CDR3 coding sequence is TGTGCCAGCAGTGACGGGGGGAAGAACACTGAAGCTTTCTTT. It codes for CASSDGGKNTEAFF. Variable domain in full (rest from reference TRBV25-1 and TRBJ1-1): EADIYQTPRYLVIGTGKKITLECSQTMGHDKMYWYQQDPGMELHLIHYSYGVNSTEKGDLSSESTVSRIRTEHFPLTLESARPSHTSQYLCASSDGGKNTEAFFGQGTRLTVV.

This chain connects TRBV11-3 to TRBJ2-7; the D is unclear. CDR1 and CDR2 (germline): SGHNT, YENEEA. V dropped 4 bases and J dropped 2 bases, with 12 bases sitting between them. The CDR3 consists of 14 residues. CDR3 nucleotides: TGTGCCAGCAGCTCATTGAGGAGTACCTACGAGCAGTACTTC. Translating it yields CASSSLRSTYEQYF. Combining the CDR3 with reference TRBV11-3 and TRBJ2-7 gives the whole variable domain EAGVVQSPRYKIIEKKQPVAFWCNPISGHNTLYWYLQNLGQGPELLIRYENEEAVDDSQLPKDRFSAERLKGVDSTLKIQPAELGDSAVYLCASSSLRSTYEQYFGPGTRLTVT.